This is a list of T cell receptor beta chains from one sample in a study of long-term antiretroviral therapy in people with HIV. Method: immunoSEQ multiplex PCR; TCRdb's copy keeps in-frame clones and lacks some. This table has around 40,000 clones, 80% to 90% appearing once. The sample was unsorted PBMCs, taken 2.2 years after starting antiretroviral therapy. These receptors all stem from a man aged 18-30 years with HIV. The CDR3 runs from the conserved cysteine through the conserved F or W. A D gene is named only where the DNA matches it firmly. Rows may omit the clone size; those that give it use once, few, many or a size class.

V gene	clone size	D gene	J gene	CDR3 protein	CDR3 DNA
TRBV6-9	once	.	TRBJ2-1	CASSPSRDRAYNEQFF	TGTGCCAGCAGTCCTTCGAGGGATCGAGCCTACAATGAGCAGTTCTTC
TRBV2	few	TRBD2	TRBJ2-7	CASSDSIAGGISYEQYF	TGTGCCAGCAGTGATAGTATAGCGGGAGGCATCTCCTACGAGCAGTACTTC
TRBV27	once	.	TRBJ2-5	CASSPLGERETQYF	TGTGCCAGCAGCCCCCTCGGAGAACGGGAGACCCAGTACTTC
TRBV27	.	TRBD1	TRBJ1-5	CASSPWTGGEDQPQHF	TGTGCCAGCAGCCCCTGGACAGGCGGGGAGGATCAGCCCCAGCATTTT
TRBV6-1	once	TRBD1	TRBJ1-2	CASSDGIRDRGNYGYTF	TGTGCCAGCAGTGATGGGATCCGGGACAGGGGGAACTATGGCTACACCTTC
TRBV9	once	.	TRBJ2-1	CASSVGGLGFGEQFF	TGTGCCAGCAGCGTAGGGGGTCTCGGGTTTGGTGAGCAGTTCTTC
TRBV7-2	.	.	TRBJ1-5	CASSPGWGKSSNQPQHF	TGTGCCAGCAGCCCGGGATGGGGGAAGTCGAGCAATCAGCCCCAGCATTTT
TRBV7-2	.	.	TRBJ1-1	CASSLAGAHTSSGAFF	TGTGCCAGCAGCTTAGCGGGGGCCCACACCTCATCTGGGGCTTTCTTT
TRBV7-2	.	.	TRBJ2-1	CASSVKRSYNEQFF	TGTGCCAGCAGTGTCAAGAGATCCTACAATGAGCAGTTCTTC
TRBV5-1	.	TRBD2	TRBJ2-7	CASSLPPPTSGPQEYEQYF	TGCGCCAGCAGCTTGCCACCGCCGACTAGCGGGCCACAAGAATACGAGCAGTACTTC
TRBV28	.	.	TRBJ1-5	CASDSKLYSNQPQHF	TGTGCCAGCGATTCCAAGCTGTATAGCAATCAGCCCCAGCATTTT
TRBV6-6	few	TRBD1	TRBJ1-6	CASQTGQKNSPLHF	TGTGCCAGCCAGACGGGACAGAAGAATTCACCCCTCCACTTT
TRBV7-2	.	TRBD1	TRBJ2-7	CASSFLGQGDGYEQYF	TGTGCCAGCAGCTTCCTCGGACAGGGGGACGGGTACGAGCAGTACTTC
TRBV27	.	.	TRBJ2-1	CASSPRALFNEQFF	TGTGCCAGCAGCCCCCGGGCCTTATTCAATGAGCAGTTCTTC
TRBV5-1	.	TRBD2	TRBJ2-7	CASSLGRLAGHGDEQYF	TGCGCCAGCAGCTTGGGACGACTAGCGGGCCATGGGGACGAGCAGTACTTC
TRBV19	large	.	TRBJ2-7	CASSISGLADEQYF	TGTGCCAGTAGTATATCAGGGTTGGCAGACGAGCAGTACTTC
TRBV5-4	.	TRBD2	TRBJ2-1	CASSKTSGSTYNEQFF	TGTGCCAGCAGCAAAACTAGCGGTAGCACCTACAATGAGCAGTTCTTC
TRBV2	once	TRBD1	TRBJ1-3	CASSGQGDGNTIYF	TGTGCCAGCAGTGGGCAGGGGGATGGAAACACCATATATTTT
TRBV28	.	.	TRBJ1-5	CATYNAAMYNQPQHF	TGTGCCACCTACAACGCGGCCATGTACAATCAGCCCCAGCATTTT
TRBV9	once	.	TRBJ1-1	CASSVDGSTEAFF	TGTGCCAGCAGCGTAGATGGGAGCACTGAAGCTTTCTTT
TRBV13	.	.	TRBJ2-3	CASSFPPTGQYF	TGTGCCAGCAGCTTCCCTCCGACCGGGCAGTATTTT
TRBV11-2	.	TRBD1	TRBJ1-5	CASSLNAGTGYQPQHF	TGTGCCAGCAGCTTGAACGCCGGGACAGGGTATCAGCCCCAGCATTTT
TRBV2	.	.	TRBJ2-2	CASSDRANTGELFF	TGTGCCAGCAGTGACAGGGCGAACACCGGGGAGCTGTTTTTT
TRBV6-5	few	.	TRBJ1-1	CASKRIMNTEAFF	TGTGCCAGCAAGAGGATCATGAACACTGAAGCTTTCTTT
TRBV10-3	.	.	TRBJ2-1	CAIGAYEQFF	TGTGCCATCGGAGCCTATGAGCAGTTCTTC
TRBV29-1	.	.	TRBJ1-1	CSATGGTNTEAFF	TGCAGCGCAACCGGGGGGACGAACACTGAAGCTTTCTTT
TRBV11-2	once	.	TRBJ1-1	CASSLGPLVYTEAFF	TGTGCCAGCAGCTTAGGGCCCCTTGTTTACACTGAAGCTTTCTTT
TRBV11-2	.	TRBD2	TRBJ2-1	CASSLVPGLVNNEQFF	TGTGCCAGCAGCTTAGTTCCGGGACTAGTCAACAATGAGCAGTTCTTC
TRBV14	.	.	TRBJ2-5	CASSQDLVNGGETQYF	TGTGCCAGCAGCCAAGATTTAGTAAACGGGGGCGAGACCCAGTACTTC
TRBV7-9	once	.	TRBJ1-4	CASSSGQPNEKLFF	TGTGCCAGCAGCTCCGGACAGCCTAATGAAAAACTGTTTTTT
TRBV4-1	few	TRBD1	TRBJ2-1	CASSRHGGQGARNEQFF	TGCGCCAGCAGCCGCCACGGGGGACAGGGGGCGCGGAATGAGCAGTTCTTC
TRBV7-9	.	TRBD2	TRBJ2-1	CASSLVGRAGNEQFF	TGTGCCAGCAGCTTAGTCGGGAGGGCCGGGAATGAGCAGTTCTTC